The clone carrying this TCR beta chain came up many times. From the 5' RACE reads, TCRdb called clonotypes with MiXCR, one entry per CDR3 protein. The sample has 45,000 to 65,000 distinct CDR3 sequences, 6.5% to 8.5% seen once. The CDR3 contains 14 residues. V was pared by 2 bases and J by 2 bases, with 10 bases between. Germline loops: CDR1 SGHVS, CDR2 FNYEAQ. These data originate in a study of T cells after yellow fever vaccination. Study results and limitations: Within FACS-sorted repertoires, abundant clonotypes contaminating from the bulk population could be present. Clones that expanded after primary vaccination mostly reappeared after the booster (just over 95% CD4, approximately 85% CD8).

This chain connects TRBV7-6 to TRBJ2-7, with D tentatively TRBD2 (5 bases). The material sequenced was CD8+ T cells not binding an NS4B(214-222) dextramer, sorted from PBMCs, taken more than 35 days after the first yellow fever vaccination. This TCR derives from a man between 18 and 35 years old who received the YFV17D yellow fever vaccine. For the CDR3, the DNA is TGTGCCAGCAGCTTAAAGGAGGCAGCCTACGAGCAGTACTTC. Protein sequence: CASSLKEAAYEQYF.